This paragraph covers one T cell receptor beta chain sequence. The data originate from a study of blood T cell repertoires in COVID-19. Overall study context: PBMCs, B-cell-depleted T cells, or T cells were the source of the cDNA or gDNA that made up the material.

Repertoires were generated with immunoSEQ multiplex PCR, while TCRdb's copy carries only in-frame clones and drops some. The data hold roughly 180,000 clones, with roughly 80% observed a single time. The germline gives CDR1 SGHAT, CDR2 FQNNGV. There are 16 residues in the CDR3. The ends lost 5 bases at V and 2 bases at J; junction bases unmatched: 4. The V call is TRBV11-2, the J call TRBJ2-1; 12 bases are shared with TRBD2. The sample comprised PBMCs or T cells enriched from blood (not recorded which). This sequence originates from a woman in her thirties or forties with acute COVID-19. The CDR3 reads CASSPLAGGPYNEQFF. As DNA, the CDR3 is TGTGCCAGCAGCCCCCTAGCGGGAGGGCCCTACAATGAGCAGTTCTTC. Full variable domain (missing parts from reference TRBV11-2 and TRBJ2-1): EAGVAQSPRYKIIEKRQSVAFWCNPISGHATLYWYQQILGQGPKLLIQFQNNGVVDDSQLPKDRFSAERLKGVDSTLKIQPAKLEDSAVYLCASSPLAGGPYNEQFFGPGTRLTVL.